These T cell receptor beta chains were read from a single sample in a study of blood T cell repertoires in COVID-19. TCRdb's copy holds only in-frame clones and misses some; the assay was immunoSEQ multiplex PCR. The sample records 100,000 to 150,000 clones, approximately 83% being singletons. Sequencing was carried out using peripheral blood. The source is a man aged 55 to 70 with acute or convalescent COVID-19. Both conserved end residues are part of each CDR3. D genes are given only for firm matches. Size values are once, few and many counts, or a class for expanded clones, and some rows have none.

j_call,clone_size,v_call,d_call,cdr3_nt,cdr3_aa
TRBJ1-6,NA,TRBV25-1,TRBD1,TGTGCCAGCAGTGACAGGGGGAATTCACCCCTCCACTTT,CASSDRGNSPLHF
TRBJ2-7,NA,TRBV7-9,TRBD2,TGTGCCAGCAGCGGTAGCGGGTACGAGCAGTACTTC,CASSGSGYEQYF
TRBJ1-5,once,TRBV5-1,TRBD1,TGCGCCAGCAGCCATCCGACAGGGCCGCTCAATCAGCCCCAGCATTTT,CASSHPTGPLNQPQHF
TRBJ1-1,NA,TRBV24-1,TRBD1,TGTGCCACCAGTGATCGGACAGGGAGGGCTTTCTTT,CATSDRTGRAFF
TRBJ2-6,NA,TRBV19,TRBD2,TGTGCCAGTAGTCGGGGGGGGCATTCTGGGGCCAACGTCCTGACTTTC,CASSRGGHSGANVLTF
TRBJ1-4,NA,TRBV18,TRBD1,TGTGCCAGCTCACCAGGGACAGGGGTGCTTAATGAAAAACTGTTTTTT,CASSPGTGVLNEKLFF
TRBJ2-1,NA,TRBV28,TRBD1,TGTGCCAGCAGTTCTCCCCTTCTCCGGGACAGGAGGCACAATGAGCAGTTCTTC,CASSSPLLRDRRHNEQFF
TRBJ1-2,NA,TRBV2,TRBD1,TGTGCCAGCAGGATCAGGGGGCGCGGCTATGGCTACACCTTC,CASRIRGRGYGYTF
TRBJ2-3,once,TRBV2,NA,TGTGCCAGCAGTGGAATACAGGGAACAGATACGCAGTATTTT,CASSGIQGTDTQYF
TRBJ2-2,once,TRBV24-1,NA,TGTGCCACCAGTGCCGGGGGACTCTCCACCGGGGAGCTGTTTTTT,CATSAGGLSTGELFF
TRBJ1-5,NA,TRBV6-2/TRBV6-3,NA,TGTGCCAGCAGTTACTCACGAGGGATATATAGCAATCAGCCCCAGCATTTT,CASSYSRGIYSNQPQHF
TRBJ2-6,NA,TRBV6-1,NA,TGTGCCAGCAGTGAATGGGAGTCTGGGGCCAACGTCCTGACTTTC,CASSEWESGANVLTF
TRBJ1-2,NA,TRBV19,NA,TGTGCCAGTAGTATAGTTGCGGGGGGCTATGGCTACACCTTC,CASSIVAGGYGYTF
TRBJ1-1,NA,TRBV11-3,NA,TGTGCCAGCAGCAGCCCCCCCGGGGGAAGGAGGGGGGGCACTGAAGCTTTCTTT,CASSSPPGGRRGGTEAFF
TRBJ1-4,once,TRBV7-2,NA,TGTGCCAGCAGCTTTGGAGGGAGGAATGAAAAACTGTTTTTT,CASSFGGRNEKLFF
TRBJ1-5,NA,TRBV19,NA,TGTGCCAGTAGTAAGGAACAGCATCAGCCCCAGCATTTT,CASSKEQHQPQHF
TRBJ1-5,NA,TRBV28,NA,TGTGCCAGCAGTCAAGGGGGAGCAGGTCAGCCCCAGCATTTT,CASSQGGAGQPQHF
TRBJ1-2,NA,TRBV4-2,NA,TGTGCCAGCAGCCAAGGGGTGGCGACAGAAACTAACTATGGCTACACCTTC,CASSQGVATETNYGYTF
TRBJ2-7,NA,TRBV7-6,TRBD1,TGTGCCAGCAGCCCCGGGACAGCCTTCGAAGGCGACGAGCAGTACTTC,CASSPGTAFEGDEQYF
TRBJ2-7,NA,TRBV11-2,TRBD2,TGTGCCAGCAGCCGCGGGGGGGTCTACGAGCAGTACTTC,CASSRGGVYEQYF
TRBJ1-1,NA,TRBV19,NA,TGTGCCACCACCCCTGAGGGAGGATTGAACACTGAAGCTTTCTTT,CATTPEGGLNTEAFF
TRBJ1-1,NA,TRBV18,NA,TGTGCCAGCTCACGCACCTACAGAGGGCACACTGAAGCTTTCTTT,CASSRTYRGHTEAFF
TRBJ1-3,once,TRBV7-6,NA,TGTGCCAGCAGCTCCCCTTATTCCCTCTCTGGAAACACCATATATTTT,CASSSPYSLSGNTIYF
TRBJ1-5,NA,TRBV28,TRBD1,TGTGCCAGCAGTTTGACAGGGTTTGGCAATCAGCCCCAGCATTTT,CASSLTGFGNQPQHF
TRBJ1-3,NA,TRBV5-1,NA,TGCGCCAGCAGCGCCTCACGGGGTGGAAACACCATATATTTT,CASSASRGGNTIYF
TRBJ2-7,NA,TRBV12-3/TRBV12-4,TRBD1,TGTGCCAGCAGCCCAGGGGGATCCTACGAGCAGTACTTC,CASSPGGSYEQYF
TRBJ2-4,once,TRBV2,TRBD1,TGTGCCAGCAGTCGCGAGGGGGCAGAGAACATTCAGTACTTC,CASSREGAENIQYF
TRBJ1-6,NA,TRBV7-9,NA,TGTGCCAGCAGCTTAGGGGCAGATTCACCCCTCCACTTT,CASSLGADSPLHF
TRBJ1-5,NA,TRBV27,NA,TGTGCCAGCAAGAGGGCGGACAGTAACCAGCCCCAGCATTTT,CASKRADSNQPQHF
TRBJ2-5,NA,TRBV7-3,TRBD2,TGTGCCAGCAGCTTGGCGGGAGGGCCGGGAGAGACCCAGTACTTC,CASSLAGGPGETQYF
TRBJ2-5,once,TRBV7-3,NA,TGTGCCAGCAGCTTAATTTCGGGAGCGGGAGAGACCCAGTACTTC,CASSLISGAGETQYF
TRBJ1-2,NA,TRBV5-1,NA,TGCGCCAGCAGCTTGCGGGGAGGGGACTATGGCTACACCTTC,CASSLRGGDYGYTF
TRBJ2-3,NA,TRBV3-1/TRBV3-2,TRBD2,TGTGCCAGCAGCAAATATCTAGCGGGAGGTGCCACAGATACGCAGTATTTT,CASSKYLAGGATDTQYF
TRBJ1-4,few,TRBV5-1,NA,TGCGCCAGCAGCTCGTGGGCTGGCGCTAATGAAAAACTGTTTTTT,CASSSWAGANEKLFF
TRBJ1-2,NA,TRBV12-3/TRBV12-4,NA,TGTGCCAGCAGTTTATCGGGGGGCTATGGCTACACCTTC,CASSLSGGYGYTF